The 19 T cell receptor beta chains below were found in one sample sequenced in a study of blood T cell repertoires in COVID-19. Assay: immunoSEQ multiplex PCR; the TCRdb copy retains only in-frame clones and omits some. The profile shows roughly 90,000 clones, approximately 80% of them singletons. The sample was peripheral blood. These receptors were collected from a human donor in a cohort sampled during active COVID-19.

The chain employs TRBV19 and TRBJ2-5; 8 nucleotides line up with TRBD1. The germline V gene encodes CDR1 LNHDA and CDR2 SQIVND (reference sequence). The CDR3 has 13 residues. The junction had 4 bases not matched to a gene; V was cut back by 7 bases and J by 3 bases. The CDR3 loop is CASKTTGEETQYF. The CDR3 DNA sequence: TGTGCCAGTAAAACGACAGGGGAAGAGACCCAGTACTTC.

The rearrangement joins TRBV6-4 to TRBJ2-1, with TRBD2 identical over 8 bases. Losses at the gene ends were 2 bases for V and 6 bases for J; bases not matched to a gene: 6. Germline V gene sequence: CDR1 MRHNA, CDR2 SNTAGT. The CDR3 covers 15 residues. For the CDR3, the DNA is TGTGCCAGCAGTGACCCGGCGGGGGGAGTCAATGAGCAGTTCTTC. Protein: CASSDPAGGVNEQFF.

This chain joins TRBV19 and TRBJ2-1, with TRBD2 matching over 7 bases. Germline V gene lookup returns CDR1 LNHDA and CDR2 SQIVND (reference sequence). With 1 base clipped from V and 9 bases from J, the junction kept 9 bases outside the gene matches. The CDR3 runs 15 residues. CDR3 sequence reads: CASSIAPLGGGEQFF. The CDR3 coding sequence is TGTGCCAGTAGTATAGCCCCGTTGGGGGGGGGTGAGCAGTTCTTC.

The count of this clone is one. Here the CDR3 DNA reads TGCGCCAGCAGCTCACGACAGGGGCCCTACGAGCAGTACTTC. Protein: CASSSRQGPYEQYF. This rearrangement joins TRBV5-1 to TRBJ2-7, with 8 bases identical to TRBD1. Germline V lookup: CDR1 SGHRS, CDR2 YFSETQ. CDR3 length: 14 amino acids. The junction had 4 bases not matched to a gene; V was cut back by 3 bases and J by 2 bases.

In its sample, this clone was seen a few times. The CDR3 region is CATLDRGSYTF. DNA for the CDR3: TGCGCCACTCTGGACAGGGGTAGCTACACCTTC. The gene calls are TRBV10-2 and TRBJ1-2; 9 bases fit TRBD1. The V segment lost 10 bases and the J segment 9 bases; nucleotides outside the gene matches: 6. The CDR3 extends over 11 amino acids. The V gene's germline CDR1 is WSHSY and CDR2 SAAADI.

The gene calls are TRBV28 and TRBJ2-2; 9 bases fit TRBD1. The CDR3 runs 14 residues. Germline V gives CDR1 MDHEN, CDR2 SYDVKM. The trim removed 5 bases at V and 6 bases at J, leaving 4 bases unmatched. The CDR3 reads CASSTRQGAGELFF. For the CDR3, the DNA is TGTGCCAGCAGTACACGACAGGGGGCCGGGGAGCTGTTTTTT.

This clone appeared a few times. V gene TRBV11-2 combines with J gene TRBJ1-3; possible D gene TRBD1, 6 bases. The CDR3 loop spans 15 amino acids. With 5 bases removed from V and 4 bases from J, the gap between germline ends came to 15 bases. Germline V gene lookup returns CDR1 SGHAT and CDR2 FQNNGV. The CDR3 nucleotides read TGTGCCAGCAGCCTACGCTCAGGGGCCGGAAACACCATATATTTT. Its translation: CASSLRSGAGNTIYF. Together with reference TRBV11-2 and TRBJ1-3, the CDR3 gives the full variable domain: EAGVAQSPRYKIIEKRQSVAFWCNPISGHATLYWYQQILGQGPKLLIQFQNNGVVDDSQLPKDRFSAERLKGVDSTLKIQPAKLEDSAVYLCASSLRSGAGNTIYFGEGSWLTVV.

The V gene is TRBV2, the J gene TRBJ1-4; unclear D gene. The length of the CDR3 is 15 residues. Germline V lookup: CDR1 SNHLY, CDR2 FYNNEI. V lost 7 bases and J 8 bases, leaving 20 bases between the germline ends. CDR3: CASKPRGYTYEKLFF. The CDR3 DNA is TGTGCCAGCAAGCCCCGGGGTTACACCTACGAAAAACTGTTTTTT.

This sequence joins TRBV6-2 or TRBV6-3 and TRBJ2-3; 7 bases align to TRBD2. The CDR3 is made up of 15 amino acids. Germline CDR1 reads MNHEY; CDR2 reads SVGEGT. Losses at the gene ends were 2 bases for V and 7 bases for J; bases not matched to a gene: 9. CDR3: CASSYLADLRNTQYF. The CDR3 DNA is TGTGCCAGCAGTTACCTAGCGGACCTCAGAAATACGCAGTATTTT.

The V gene is TRBV15, the J gene TRBJ1-6; perhaps TRBD1 as D (6 bases). The germline gives CDR1 LNHNV, CDR2 YYDKDF (reference sequence). The V end was cut by 1 base, the J end by 5 bases, with 9 bases between. The CDR3 length is 15 residues. The CDR3 sequence: CATSRGTVNNSPLHF. The CDR3 DNA follows: TGTGCCACCAGCAGAGGGACAGTGAATAATTCACCCCTCCACTTT.

Comments on this clone: Other DNA sequences in this specimen translate into the identical CDR3. This chain joins TRBV2 and TRBJ1-5; 7 positions agree with TRBD1. The junction had 3 bases not matched to a gene; V was cut back by 4 bases and J by 0 bases. CDR3 length equals 15 residues. From germline, CDR1 is SNHLY and CDR2 FYNNEI. CDR3 DNA sequence: TGTGCCAGCAGTGGGACAGGTTATAGCAATCAGCCCCAGCATTTT. Its translation: CASSGTGYSNQPQHF.

The chain is built from TRBV24-1 and TRBJ2-7, with a weak D call TRBD2 (5 bases). From germline, CDR1 is KGHDR and CDR2 SFDVKD. The CDR3 consists of 15 residues. Between the trimmed V and J ends, which lost 3 bases and 5 bases, there was a span of 16 bases. CDR3 protein: CATSDPRARSNEQYF. The CDR3, as DNA: TGTGCCACCAGTGATCCGAGGGCCCGTTCTAACGAGCAGTACTTC.

The gene calls are TRBV7-9 and TRBJ2-2; 8 bases fit TRBD2. This CDR3 has 16 amino acids. V lost 6 bases, J lost 0 bases, and 6 bases stayed unmatched. Germline CDR1 reads SEHNR; CDR2 reads FQNEAQ (reference sequence). The CDR3 protein is CASRETSGANTGELFF. CDR3 sequence (DNA): TGTGCCAGCAGAGAAACTAGCGGAGCGAACACCGGGGAGCTGTTTTTT.

This chain connects TRBV5-4 to TRBJ2-1; 7 bases are a match to TRBD2. With 4 bases clipped from V and 0 bases from J, the junction kept 4 bases outside the gene matches. Per germline, CDR1 SGHNT and CDR2 YYREEE (reference sequence). CDR3 length equals 15 residues. CDR3 loop: CASSITSDSYNEQFF. In DNA form, the CDR3 reads TGTGCCAGCAGCATAACTAGCGACTCCTACAATGAGCAGTTCTTC.

This chain connects TRBV18 to TRBJ2-2, with TRBD2 matching 9 bases. This CDR3 is 15 amino acids long. The V gene's germline CDR1 is KGHSH and CDR2 LQKENI. The V segment lost 5 bases and the J segment 1 base; nucleotides outside the gene matches: 2. The CDR3 spells CASSGLALNTGELFF. In nucleotides, the CDR3 is TGTGCCAGCTCAGGACTAGCGCTGAACACCGGGGAGCTGTTTTTT.

The CDR3 coding sequence is TGTGCCAGCAGTGAGGCCGGGACACCCTACAATGAGCAGTTCTTC. Its protein product is CASSEAGTPYNEQFF. This sequence joins TRBV25-1 and TRBJ2-1, with D possibly matching TRBD1 (6 bases). V was trimmed by 3 bases and J by 2 bases, leaving 11 bases between them. From germline, CDR1 is MGHDK and CDR2 SYGVNS. This CDR3 region has 15 residues.

J is TRBJ2-3 and V is TRBV7-9; 10 positions match TRBD2. Unmatched junction bases numbered 7, after V lost 5 bases and J lost 2 bases. The germline V gene has CDR1 SEHNR and CDR2 FQNEAQ (reference sequence). The CDR3 contains 16 residues. CDR3 nucleotide sequence: TGTGCCAGCAGCACTAGCGGGACAACTAACACAGATACGCAGTATTTT. Its translation is CASSTSGTTNTDTQYF.

The chain employs TRBV9 and TRBJ2-5, with 9 bases aligning to TRBD2. The J segment lost 5 bases and the V segment lost 0 bases, leaving 8 bases of the junction unmatched. The CDR3 is 16 residues long. CDR1 is SGDLS, CDR2 YYNGEE, per germline. The CDR3 is CASSVGSSGSSETQYF. CDR3 bases: TGTGCCAGCAGCGTAGGCAGTAGCGGGAGTTCGGAGACCCAGTACTTC.

V gene TRBV6-6 combines with J gene TRBJ1-2; 9 bases map to TRBD1. CDR1 is MNHNY, CDR2 SVGAGI, per germline (reference sequence). V gave up 4 bases and J gave up 2 bases; unmatched junction bases: 5. This CDR3 is 15 amino acids long. In DNA, the CDR3 is TGTGCCAGCAGTTGGTCGGGACAGGGCAACTATGGCTACACCTTC. The encoded protein is CASSWSGQGNYGYTF.